These 14 T cell receptor beta chains were all obtained from the same sample, sequenced in a study of technical replicates of blood from a handful of donors. Method: immunoSEQ multiplex PCR; TCRdb's copy keeps in-frame clones and lacks some. Found here are about 74,000 clones, more than 85% of them singletons; the top ten hold approximately 0.25%. The material sequenced was T cells isolated from PBMCs. Receptor source: a human donor in good health.

The chain carries TRBV28 and TRBJ2-3; D gene uncertain. The V gene lost 10 bases and the J gene lost 0 bases, with 20 bases spanning the gap. Germline-derived CDR1 and CDR2 are MDHEN and SYDVKM. There are 16 residues in the CDR3. The CDR3 protein is CATTQEAVPSTDTQYF. The CDR3 nucleotides read TGTGCCACAACCCAAGAAGCCGTCCCAAGCACAGATACGCAGTATTTT.

This chain uses TRBV18 with TRBJ2-5, with TRBD1 matching 7 bases. Germline V gene sequence: CDR1 KGHSH, CDR2 LQKENI. J lost 1 base, V lost 3 bases, and 17 bases had no gene match. The CDR3 consists of 19 residues. This CDR3 reads CASSPGLPGQPMFQETQYF. DNA for the CDR3: TGTGCCAGCTCACCTGGGTTGCCGGGACAGCCCATGTTCCAAGAGACCCAGTACTTC.

This sequence joins TRBV30 and TRBJ2-2; 8 bases match TRBD1. The germline CDR1 and CDR2 sequences are GTSNPN and SVGIG (reference sequence). V trimming: 4 bases; J trimming: 6 bases; junction bases outside the gene matches: 19. CDR3 length: 18 amino acids. This CDR3 reads CAWTIMAMDRVVSGELFF. CDR3 DNA sequence: TGTGCCTGGACCATAATGGCCATGGACAGGGTAGTGTCCGGGGAGCTGTTTTTT.

V gene TRBV29-1 combines with J gene TRBJ2-2; TRBD2 agrees at 10 bases. J was trimmed by 2 bases and V by 6 bases; bases with no gene match: 9. The CDR3 contains 16 residues. The germline CDR1 and CDR2 sequences are SQVTM and ANQGSEA. As DNA, the CDR3 is TGCAGCGTACTCACCCTAGCGGGGGTAAACACCGGGGAGCTGTTTTTT. It is translated as CSVLTLAGVNTGELFF.

The genes are TRBV4-1 and TRBJ1-5, with a weak D call TRBD1 (5 bases). The CDR3 spans 15 residues. In germline, CDR1 is MGHRA, CDR2 YSYEKL. Trimming took off 0 bases at V and 4 bases at J, with 10 bases between the two ends. The CDR3 DNA reads TGCGCCAGCAGCCAAGATGCAAGGGGAAATCAGCCCCAGCATTTT. Amino acids: CASSQDARGNQPQHF.

This clone was recorded a few times. The rearrangement uses TRBV5-4 and TRBJ2-1; no firm D call. Trimming removed 4 bases from V and 3 bases from J, with 5 bases in between. CDR3 length: 12 residues. From germline, CDR1 is SGHNT and CDR2 YYREEE (reference sequence). CDR3 sequence (DNA): TGTGCCAGCAGCCTAGACTACAATGAGCAGTTCTTC. Its translation: CASSLDYNEQFF. The full variable domain, its missing parts supplied by reference TRBV5-4 and TRBJ2-1, is ETGVTQSPTHLIKTRGQQVTLRCSSQSGHNTVSWYQQALGQGPQFIFQYYREEENGRGNFPPRFSGLQFPNYSSELNVNALELDDSALYLCASSLDYNEQFFGPGTRLTVL.

V usage is TRBV7-8 and J usage is TRBJ1-5; 12 bases align to TRBD1. Germline assignment: CDR1 SGHVS and CDR2 FQNEAQ. CDR3 length equals 15 residues. V gave up 5 bases and J gave up 5 bases; unmatched junction bases: 4. CDR3 sequence reads: CASSPGTGGDQPQHF. As DNA, the CDR3 is TGTGCCAGCAGCCCCGGGACAGGGGGCGATCAGCCCCAGCATTTT.

V gene TRBV19 combines with J gene TRBJ2-1; 10 bases line up with TRBD2. Trimming removed 7 bases from V and 7 bases from J; junction bases left unmatched: 7. The CDR3 contains 14 residues. Germline-derived CDR1 and CDR2 are LNHDA and SQIVND (reference sequence). The CDR3 DNA sequence: TGTGCCAGTACCCCGGGGGGACTAGCGAATGAGCAGTTCTTC. The encoded protein is CASTPGGLANEQFF.

The rearrangement uses TRBV10-2 and TRBJ2-1; 7 bases agree with TRBD1. V lost 8 bases, J lost 8 bases, and 9 bases stayed unmatched. The CDR3 consists of 13 residues. CDR1 and CDR2 from the germline V gene are WSHSY and SAAADI. CDR3 sequence reads: CASAAGGRDEQFF. The DNA of the CDR3 is TGCGCCAGCGCAGCAGGGGGACGGGATGAGCAGTTCTTC.

The rearrangement uses TRBV5-1 and TRBJ2-5, with TRBD2 matching over 10 bases. CDR1 is SGHRS and CDR2 is YFSETQ in the germline V gene. The CDR3 contains 16 residues. Losses at the gene ends were 1 base for V and 1 base for J; bases not matched to a gene: 4. CDR3 region: CASSLSLAGAQETQYF. The CDR3 DNA reads TGCGCCAGCAGCTTGTCTCTAGCGGGAGCCCAAGAGACCCAGTACTTC.

The rearrangement uses TRBV11-1 and TRBJ1-2, with 7 bases identical to TRBD1. V was clipped by 4 bases and J by 6 bases; unmatched bases: 5. This CDR3 has 13 residues. In germline, CDR1 is SGHAT, CDR2 FQDESV (reference sequence). The CDR3 protein is CASSWQGVDGYTF. The CDR3 nucleotides read TGTGCCAGCAGCTGGCAGGGGGTGGATGGCTACACCTTC.

The V gene is TRBV7-8, the J gene TRBJ1-3; a weak D match, TRBD1 (6 bases). CDR3 length equals 17 residues. CDR1 and CDR2 from the germline V gene are SGHVS and FQNEAQ. Trimming removed 2 bases from V and 7 bases from J, with 21 bases in between. The CDR3 bases are TGTGCCAGCAGCTTAATAGGGGCGGGCAGGGGAAGGAACACCATATATTTT. Translated, it gives CASSLIGAGRGRNTIYF.

The chain couples TRBV5-6 to TRBJ2-5, with D hard to call. V dropped 2 bases and J dropped 2 bases, with 4 bases sitting between them. Per the germline V gene, CDR1 is SGHDT and CDR2 is YYEEEE. The CDR3 spans 12 residues. The CDR3 sequence is CASSLAQETQYF. In DNA, the CDR3 is TGTGCCAGCAGCTTAGCGCAAGAGACCCAGTACTTC.

Regarding this clone: At one of its ends the junction is not consistent with the germline gene, which may arise from a read error. The J gene is TRBJ2-2, the V gene TRBV7-7, with D tentatively TRBD2 (6 bases). The CDR3 contains 14 residues. Germline loops: CDR1 SSHAT, CDR2 FNYEAQ (reference sequence). CDR3 in amino acids: CASSSGLHTGELFF. CDR3 nucleotide sequence: TGTGCTAGCAGCTCGGGACTGCACACCGGGGAGCTGTTTTTT.